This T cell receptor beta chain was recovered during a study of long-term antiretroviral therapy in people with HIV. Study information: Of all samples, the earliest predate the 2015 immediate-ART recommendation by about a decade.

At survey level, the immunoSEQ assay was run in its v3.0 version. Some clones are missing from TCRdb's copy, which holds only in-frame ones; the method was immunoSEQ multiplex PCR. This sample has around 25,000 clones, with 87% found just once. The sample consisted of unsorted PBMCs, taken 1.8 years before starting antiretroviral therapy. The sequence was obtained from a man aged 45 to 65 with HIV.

The CDR3 coding sequence is TGCAGTGCTAGAGTGTCAGATACGCAGTATTTT. Residues: CSARVSDTQYF. The V call is TRBV20-1, the J call TRBJ2-3; no definite D call. Germline lookup yields CDR1 DFQATT and CDR2 SNEGSKA (reference sequence). Trimming pared 1 base from V and 4 bases from J, leaving 3 bases between. The CDR3 covers 11 residues.